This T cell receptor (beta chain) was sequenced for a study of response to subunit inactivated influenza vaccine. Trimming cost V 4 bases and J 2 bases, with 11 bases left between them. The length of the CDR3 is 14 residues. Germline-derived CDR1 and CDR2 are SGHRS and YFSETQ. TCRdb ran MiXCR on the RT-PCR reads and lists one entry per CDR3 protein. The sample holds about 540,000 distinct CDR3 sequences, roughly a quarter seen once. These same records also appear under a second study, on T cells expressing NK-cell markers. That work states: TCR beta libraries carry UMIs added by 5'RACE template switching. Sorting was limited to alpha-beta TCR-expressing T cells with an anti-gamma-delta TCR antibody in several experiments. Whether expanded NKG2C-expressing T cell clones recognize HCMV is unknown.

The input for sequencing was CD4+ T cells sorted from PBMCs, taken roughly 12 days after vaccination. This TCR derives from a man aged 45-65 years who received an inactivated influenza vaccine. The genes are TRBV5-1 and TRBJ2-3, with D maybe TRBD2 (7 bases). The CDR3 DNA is TGCGCCAGCAGCACAGGGACTACCACAGATACGCAGTATTTT. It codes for CASSTGTTTDTQYF.